The rows below give T cell receptor beta chains drawn from one sample of a study of cytomegalovirus exposure and HLA in healthy donors. Some clones are missing from TCRdb's copy, which holds only in-frame ones; the method was immunoSEQ multiplex PCR. The data show under 300,000 clones, with 90% seen just once and approximately 0.34% held by the top ten. Sequencing used PBMCs. These receptor sequences come from a woman aged 18-30 years in good health and CMV-seronegative. Each CDR3 is given with its conserved first and last residue. A D gene is named only where the DNA matches it firmly. Not all rows give a size; the values are once, few, many and, for expanded clones, a class.

D	V	size	J	CDR3	DNA
TRBD2	TRBV6-4	-	TRBJ2-1	CASSPLAGGQNEQFF	TGTGCCAGCAGTCCACTAGCGGGGGGGCAAAATGAGCAGTTCTTC
TRBD2	TRBV19	-	TRBJ2-1	CASSSSGGAYNEQFF	TGTGCCAGTAGTTCGAGCGGGGGAGCTTACAATGAGCAGTTCTTC
TRBD1	TRBV5-6	-	TRBJ2-7	CASSSGQGAYEQYF	TGTGCCAGCAGCTCTGGACAGGGGGCCTACGAGCAGTACTTC
-	TRBV11-2	-	TRBJ1-1	CASSLSFPEAFF	TGTGCCAGCAGCTTATCTTTTCCTGAAGCTTTCTTT
TRBD1	TRBV28	-	TRBJ1-4	CASSSVDRAGYEKLFF	TGTGCCAGCAGTTCAGTGGACAGGGCGGGGTATGAAAAACTGTTTTTT
-	TRBV28	-	TRBJ2-1	CASSYSSYNEQFF	TGTGCCAGCAGTTACAGCTCCTACAATGAGCAGTTCTTC
TRBD1	TRBV18	-	TRBJ2-3	CASSEQGTSTDTQYF	TGTGCCAGCTCCGAACAGGGGACAAGCACAGATACGCAGTATTTT
-	TRBV5-1	-	TRBJ2-3	CASTGGLGPTDTQYF	TGCGCCAGCACCGGAGGTCTGGGCCCCACAGATACGCAGTATTTT
-	TRBV11-2	-	TRBJ1-5	CASSFAGRSNQPQHF	TGTGCCAGCAGCTTTGCAGGGAGGAGCAATCAGCCCCAGCATTTT
-	TRBV27	-	TRBJ1-1	CASSLTANTEAFF	TGTGCCAGCAGTTTGACAGCGAACACTGAAGCTTTCTTT
-	TRBV19	-	TRBJ1-5	CASTRGGNQPQHF	TGTGCCAGTACCCGGGGGGGGAATCAGCCCCAGCATTTT
-	TRBV2	-	TRBJ1-2	CASSETGPNYGYTF	TGTGCCAGCAGTGAGACAGGCCCTAACTATGGCTACACCTTC
-	TRBV2	-	TRBJ1-2	CASRETGNNYGYTF	TGTGCCAGCAGGGAGACAGGAAACAACTATGGCTACACCTTC
-	TRBV2	-	TRBJ2-2	CASLTLTGTGELFF	TGTGCCAGCTTAACTCTGACAGGCACCGGGGAGCTGTTTTTT
-	TRBV7-2	few	TRBJ1-1	CASSLNRDPTEAFF	TGTGCCAGCAGCTTGAACAGGGATCCCACTGAAGCTTTCTTT
TRBD1	TRBV6-4	once	TRBJ2-3	CASSENSGTGPYDRDTQYF	TGTGCCAGCAGTGAAAATAGTGGGACAGGGCCTTACGATAGGGATACGCAGTATTTT
TRBD2	TRBV10-2	-	TRBJ2-7	CASSRERGVAYEQYF	TGCGCCAGCAGTAGAGAGCGGGGAGTAGCCTACGAGCAGTACTTC
-	TRBV15	-	TRBJ1-5	CATSFWEGTGNQPQHF	TGTGCCACCAGCTTTTGGGAGGGGACGGGCAATCAGCCCCAGCATTTT
TRBD2	TRBV2	-	TRBJ2-2	CASRGGTSNTGELFF	TGTGCCAGCCGGGGGGGGACATCGAACACCGGGGAGCTGTTTTTT
TRBD2	TRBV29-1	-	TRBJ2-1	CSVIRLAEIYEQFF	TGCAGCGTAATAAGACTAGCGGAAATCTATGAGCAGTTCTTC
TRBD1	TRBV7-6	-	TRBJ2-1	CASRRDRVNNEQFF	TGTGCCAGCCGCCGGGACAGGGTCAACAATGAGCAGTTCTTC
TRBD1	TRBV19	-	TRBJ1-1	CASSNRGPYTEAFF	TGTGCCAGTAGCAACAGGGGGCCGTACACTGAAGCTTTCTTT
TRBD1	TRBV2	-	TRBJ2-2	CASSAGTANTGELFF	TGTGCCAGCAGTGCCGGGACAGCGAACACCGGGGAGCTGTTTTTT
-	TRBV10-2	-	TRBJ2-1	CASSLADEQFF	TGCGCCAGCAGTTTAGCGGATGAGCAGTTCTTC
TRBD2	TRBV2	-	TRBJ2-7	CASTPTSGTYEQYF	TGTGCCAGCACCCCGACTAGCGGGACCTACGAGCAGTACTTC
-	TRBV7-9	-	TRBJ2-3	CASSLFDSPSTDTQYF	TGTGCCAGCAGCTTATTCGACAGCCCTAGCACAGATACGCAGTATTTT
-	TRBV7-3	-	TRBJ2-1	CASSLLYRGFDEQFF	TGTGCCAGCAGCTTATTGTATCGGGGTTTCGATGAGCAGTTCTTC
-	TRBV9	-	TRBJ2-5	CASSVTGTLSETQYF	TGTGCCAGCAGCGTAACCGGGACACTATCGGAGACCCAGTACTTC
-	TRBV27	-	TRBJ2-1	CASSSPIRGNEQFF	TGTGCCAGCAGTTCCCCGATACGGGGCAATGAGCAGTTCTTC
-	TRBV7-6	-	TRBJ1-2	CASSLTAGTLHGYTF	TGTGCCAGCAGCTTAACCGCCGGGACACTACATGGCTACACCTTC
TRBD1	TRBV28	-	TRBJ2-1	CASSSPGQGYNEQFF	TGTGCCAGCAGTTCCCCGGGACAGGGCTACAATGAGCAGTTCTTC
-	TRBV6-5	-	TRBJ2-7	CASTPQGTSYEQYF	TGTGCCAGCACCCCACAGGGAACCTCCTACGAGCAGTACTTC
TRBD1	TRBV27	-	TRBJ2-5	CASSLEAGGKTQYF	TGTGCCAGCAGTTTAGAGGCAGGGGGAAAGACCCAGTACTTC
-	TRBV5-1	-	TRBJ1-3	CASSLAGDGNTIYF	TGCGCCAGCAGCTTGGCAGGGGATGGAAACACCATATATTTT
TRBD1	TRBV13	-	TRBJ2-2	CASSLVEGADTGELFF	TGTGCCAGCAGCTTAGTAGAGGGGGCGGACACCGGGGAGCTGTTTTTT
TRBD1	TRBV29-1	-	TRBJ1-2	CSVDSNRGSYGYTF	TGCAGCGTTGACTCGAACAGGGGGAGTTATGGCTACACCTTC
TRBD1	TRBV28	-	TRBJ1-3	CASTTGGTSGNTIYF	TGTGCCAGCACCACAGGGGGTACCTCTGGAAACACCATATATTTT
-	TRBV5-6	-	TRBJ1-5	CASSLGIGGQPQHF	TGTGCCAGCAGCTTGGGGATCGGAGGACAGCCCCAGCATTTT
TRBD1	TRBV7-6	-	TRBJ2-7	CASMGTGLDSYEQYF	TGTGCCAGCATGGGGACAGGGTTGGATTCCTACGAGCAGTACTTC
-	TRBV6-1	-	TRBJ1-2	CASRGRNYGYTF	TGTGCCAGCCGGGGGAGAAACTATGGCTACACCTTC
-	TRBV5-1	-	TRBJ1-1	CASKSGRSTEAFF	TGCGCCAGCAAGTCCGGGAGATCCACTGAAGCTTTCTTT
-	TRBV7-8	-	TRBJ1-5	CASSFGHSNQPQHF	TGTGCCAGCAGCTTCGGACATAGCAATCAGCCCCAGCATTTT
-	TRBV7-9	few	TRBJ1-1	CASSLYGRVEAFF	TGTGCCAGCAGCTTATACGGCAGGGTAGAAGCTTTCTTT
-	TRBV9	-	TRBJ1-6	CASSVEAGAALHF	TGTGCCAGCAGCGTAGAAGCGGGGGCGGCCCTCCACTTT
-	TRBV28	once	TRBJ1-2	CASKVPRGREANYGYTF	TGTGCCAGCAAGGTTCCAAGAGGTCGGGAAGCTAACTATGGCTACACCTTC
-	TRBV19	-	TRBJ1-2	CASSPQTPINYGYTF	TGTGCCAGTAGTCCCCAAACCCCTATTAACTATGGCTACACCTTC
-	TRBV5-6	-	TRBJ1-5	CASSLAGSNQPQHF	TGTGCCAGCAGCTTGGCCGGGTCGAATCAGCCCCAGCATTTT
TRBD1	TRBV7-2	once	TRBJ1-5	CASSPGTGANQPQHF	TGTGCCAGCAGCCCCGGGACAGGGGCGAATCAGCCCCAGCATTTT
TRBD1	TRBV30	-	TRBJ1-4	CAWIPWTGGKTNEKLFF	TGTGCCTGGATTCCCTGGACAGGGGGCAAAACTAATGAAAAACTGTTTTTT
-	TRBV6-1	-	TRBJ2-2	CASSELSGSTGELFF	TGTGCCAGCAGTGAGCTTAGCGGCAGCACCGGGGAGCTGTTTTTT
TRBD1	TRBV6-1	-	TRBJ1-1	CASSGPGQGYRYTEAFF	TGTGCCAGCAGTGGGCCGGGACAGGGTTATCGGTACACTGAAGCTTTCTTT
-	TRBV21-1	once	TRBJ1-2	CASSKVLSGEGNYGYTF	TGTGCCAGCAGCAAAGTTCTCTCCGGGGAGGGTAACTATGGCTACACCTTC
-	TRBV29-1	-	TRBJ1-1	CSVESVTEAFF	TGCAGCGTTGAATCGGTCACTGAAGCTTTCTTT
TRBD1	TRBV6-4	-	TRBJ2-3	CASSVTGGTDTQYF	TGTGCCAGCAGTGTCACAGGGGGCACAGATACGCAGTATTTT